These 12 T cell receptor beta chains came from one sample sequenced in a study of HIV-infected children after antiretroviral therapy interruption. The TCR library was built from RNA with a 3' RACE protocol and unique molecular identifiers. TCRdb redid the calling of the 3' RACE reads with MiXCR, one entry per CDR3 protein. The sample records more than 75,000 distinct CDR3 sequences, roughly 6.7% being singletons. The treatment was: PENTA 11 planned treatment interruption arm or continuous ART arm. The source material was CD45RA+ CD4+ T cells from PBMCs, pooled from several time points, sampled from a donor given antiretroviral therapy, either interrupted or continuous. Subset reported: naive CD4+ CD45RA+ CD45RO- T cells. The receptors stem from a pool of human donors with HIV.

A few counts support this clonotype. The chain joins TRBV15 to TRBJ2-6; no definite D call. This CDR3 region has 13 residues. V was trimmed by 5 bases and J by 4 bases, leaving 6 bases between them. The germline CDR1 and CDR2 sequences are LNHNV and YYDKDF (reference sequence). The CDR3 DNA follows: TGTGCCACCAGCTATGCGGGGGCCAACGTCCTGACTTTC. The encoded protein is CATSYAGANVLTF.

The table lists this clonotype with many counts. This chain's CDR3 is CSVVAGLNYGYTF. The CDR3 DNA is TGCAGCGTTGTTGCAGGGCTGAACTATGGCTACACCTTC. This rearrangement joins TRBV29-1 to TRBJ1-2, with D tentatively TRBD1 (5 bases). The ends were cut back, 4 bases at V and 2 bases at J, with 11 bases in the middle. CDR1 is SQVTM and CDR2 is ANQGSEA in the germline V gene. This CDR3 comprises 13 residues.

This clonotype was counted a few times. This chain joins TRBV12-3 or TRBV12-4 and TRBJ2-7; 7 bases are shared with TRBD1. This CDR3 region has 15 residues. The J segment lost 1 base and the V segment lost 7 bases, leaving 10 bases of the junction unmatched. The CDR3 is CASNILGDSSYEQYF. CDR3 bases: TGTGCCAGCAACATTCTGGGGGACAGTTCCTACGAGCAGTACTTC.

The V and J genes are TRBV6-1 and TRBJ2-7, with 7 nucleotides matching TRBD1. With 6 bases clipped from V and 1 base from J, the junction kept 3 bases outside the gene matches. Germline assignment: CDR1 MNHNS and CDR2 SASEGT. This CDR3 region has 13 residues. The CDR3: CASRGQQSYEQYF. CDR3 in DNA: TGTGCCAGCAGGGGACAGCAGTCCTACGAGCAGTACTTC.

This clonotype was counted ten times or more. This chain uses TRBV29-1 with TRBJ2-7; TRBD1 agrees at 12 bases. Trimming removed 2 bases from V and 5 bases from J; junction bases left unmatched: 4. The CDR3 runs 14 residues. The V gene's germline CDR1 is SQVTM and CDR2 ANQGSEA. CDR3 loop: CSVEPGQGADEQYF. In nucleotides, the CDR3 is TGCAGCGTTGAACCGGGACAGGGGGCGGACGAGCAGTACTTC.

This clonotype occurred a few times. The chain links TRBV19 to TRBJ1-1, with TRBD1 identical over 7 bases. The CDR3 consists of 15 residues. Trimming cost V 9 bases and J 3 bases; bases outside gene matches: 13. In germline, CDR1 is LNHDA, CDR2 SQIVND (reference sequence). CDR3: CASYSRDRYYTEAFF. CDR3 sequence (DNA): TGTGCCAGCTACTCCCGGGACAGATACTACACTGAAGCTTTCTTT.

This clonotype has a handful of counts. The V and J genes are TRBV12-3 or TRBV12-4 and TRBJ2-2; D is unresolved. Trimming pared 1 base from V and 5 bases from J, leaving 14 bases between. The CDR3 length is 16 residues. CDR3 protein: CASSLEGLTDTGELFF. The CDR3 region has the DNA TGTGCCAGCAGTTTAGAAGGGCTTACTGATACCGGGGAGCTGTTTTTT.

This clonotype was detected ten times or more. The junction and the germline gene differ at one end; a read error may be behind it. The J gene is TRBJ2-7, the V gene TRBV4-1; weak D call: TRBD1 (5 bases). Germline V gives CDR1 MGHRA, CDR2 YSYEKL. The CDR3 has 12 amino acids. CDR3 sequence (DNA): TGCTCCAGCAGTCAATCAGGGTGGGAACAGTACTTC. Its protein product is CSSSQSGWEQYF.

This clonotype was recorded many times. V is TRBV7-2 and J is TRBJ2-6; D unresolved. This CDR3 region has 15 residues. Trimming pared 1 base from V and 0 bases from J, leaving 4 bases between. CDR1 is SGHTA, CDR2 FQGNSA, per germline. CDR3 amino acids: CASSLDHSGANVLTF. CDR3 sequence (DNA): TGTGCCAGCAGCTTAGACCACTCTGGGGCCAACGTCCTGACTTTC.

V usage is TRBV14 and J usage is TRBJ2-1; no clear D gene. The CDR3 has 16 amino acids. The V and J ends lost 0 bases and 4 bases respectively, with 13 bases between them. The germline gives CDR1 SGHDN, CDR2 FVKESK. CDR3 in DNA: TGTGCCAGCAGCCAAGAGTCACATGGCTGGTACAATGAGCAGTTCTTC. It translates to CASSQESHGWYNEQFF.

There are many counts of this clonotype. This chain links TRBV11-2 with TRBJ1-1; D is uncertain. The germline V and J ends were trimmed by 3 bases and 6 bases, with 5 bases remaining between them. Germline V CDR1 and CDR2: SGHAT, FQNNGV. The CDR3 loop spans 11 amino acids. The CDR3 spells CASSLVSEAFF. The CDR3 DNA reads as TGTGCCAGCAGCTTGGTGTCTGAAGCTTTCTTT.

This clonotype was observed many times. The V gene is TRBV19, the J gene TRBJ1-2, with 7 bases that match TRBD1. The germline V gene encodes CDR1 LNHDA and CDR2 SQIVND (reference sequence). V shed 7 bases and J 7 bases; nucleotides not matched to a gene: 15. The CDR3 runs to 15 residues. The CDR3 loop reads CASTTPRAGGVGYTF. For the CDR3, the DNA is TGTGCCAGTACCACCCCTAGGGCAGGGGGAGTTGGCTACACCTTC.